This TCR beta chain derives from a study of blood T cells in healthy people across ages. Across the whole study: Template switching recovered approximately one barcoded beta molecule for every two T cells.

The germline gives CDR1 SQVTM, CDR2 ANQGSEA. J lost 7 bases, V lost 6 bases, and 15 bases had no gene match. The CDR3 is 15 residues long. Combining a sample-barcoded 5' primer with a J-beta primer mix, a second PCR ran for roughly 6 to 12 cycles. TCRdb redid the calling of the 5' RACE reads with MiXCR, one entry per CDR3 protein. The sample gives hundreds of thousands of distinct CDR3 sequences, around two fifths of which show up once; 30% is in the top ten. This clonotype was seen once. A much larger clone lies a single base off, so this may be a read error. The clonotype was recovered from a man older than 75 in good health. The sample comprised blood. The genes are TRBV29-1 and TRBJ1-2; TRBD1 matches at 9 bases. The CDR3 protein is CSVDTGGRSGCGYTF. The CDR3 DNA reads TGCAGCGTCGATACAGGGGGCCGCTCGGGCTGTGGCTACACCTTC.